This entry features one TCR beta chain sequence. This sample was taken from a study of T-cell reconstitution after alpha-beta-depleted transplantation in children. TCRbeta library construction was performed incorporating unique molecular identifiers. Each CDR3 protein gets one entry after TCRdb re-called the PCR reads with MiXCR. The data show about 500,000 distinct CDR3 sequences, about 30% seen once. The specimen comprised PBMCs from the stem cell graft donor, sampled from the stem cell graft. The TCR was taken from a human donor who donated a stem cell graft to a child with aplastic anemia.

The CDR3 region is CASSLHRTGQGRYTEAFF. The CDR3 DNA is TGCGCCAGCAGCCTTCACCGGACGGGACAGGGAAGATACACTGAAGCTTTCTTT. This rearrangement joins TRBV5-1 to TRBJ1-1, with 9 bases fitting TRBD1. The CDR3 is 18 amino acids. Losses at the gene ends were 4 bases for V and 3 bases for J; bases not matched to a gene: 16. Germline V lookup: CDR1 SGHRS, CDR2 YFSETQ.